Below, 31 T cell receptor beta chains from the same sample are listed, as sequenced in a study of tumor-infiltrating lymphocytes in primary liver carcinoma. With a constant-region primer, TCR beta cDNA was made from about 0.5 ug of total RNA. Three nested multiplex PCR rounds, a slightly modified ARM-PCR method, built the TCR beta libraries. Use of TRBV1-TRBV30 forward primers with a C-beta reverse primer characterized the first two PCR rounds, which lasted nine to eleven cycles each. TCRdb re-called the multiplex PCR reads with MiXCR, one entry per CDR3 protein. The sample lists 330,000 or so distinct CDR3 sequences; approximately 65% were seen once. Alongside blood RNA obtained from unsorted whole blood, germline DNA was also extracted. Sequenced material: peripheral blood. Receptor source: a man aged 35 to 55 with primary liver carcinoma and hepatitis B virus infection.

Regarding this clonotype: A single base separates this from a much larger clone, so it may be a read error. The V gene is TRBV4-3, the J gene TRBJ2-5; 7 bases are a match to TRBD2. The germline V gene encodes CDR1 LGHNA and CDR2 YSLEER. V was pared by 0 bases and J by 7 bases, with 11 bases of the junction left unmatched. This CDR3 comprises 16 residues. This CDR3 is CASSQDLGDGGGTQYF. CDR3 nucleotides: TGCGCCAGCAGCCAAGATCTAGGCGATGGGGGGGGGACCCAGTACTTC.

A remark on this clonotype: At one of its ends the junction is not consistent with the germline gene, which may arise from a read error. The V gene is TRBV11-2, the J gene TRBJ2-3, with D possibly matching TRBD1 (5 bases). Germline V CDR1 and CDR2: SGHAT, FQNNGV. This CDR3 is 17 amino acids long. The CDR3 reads CASSLGPPGSSADKQYF. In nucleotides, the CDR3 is TGTGCCAGCAGTCTAGGGCCCCCAGGGTCTTCGGCAGATAAGCAGTATTTT.

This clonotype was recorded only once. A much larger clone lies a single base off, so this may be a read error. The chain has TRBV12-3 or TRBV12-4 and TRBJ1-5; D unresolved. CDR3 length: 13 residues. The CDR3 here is CANSLQRNQPQHF. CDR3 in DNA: TGTGCCAACAGTCTTCAGAGAAATCAGCCCCAGCATTTT.

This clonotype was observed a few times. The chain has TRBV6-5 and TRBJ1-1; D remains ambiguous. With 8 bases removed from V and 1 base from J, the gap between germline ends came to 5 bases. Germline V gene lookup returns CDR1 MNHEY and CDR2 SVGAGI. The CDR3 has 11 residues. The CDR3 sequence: CASGTNTEAFF. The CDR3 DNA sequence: TGTGCCAGCGGAACGAACACTGAAGCTTTCTTT.

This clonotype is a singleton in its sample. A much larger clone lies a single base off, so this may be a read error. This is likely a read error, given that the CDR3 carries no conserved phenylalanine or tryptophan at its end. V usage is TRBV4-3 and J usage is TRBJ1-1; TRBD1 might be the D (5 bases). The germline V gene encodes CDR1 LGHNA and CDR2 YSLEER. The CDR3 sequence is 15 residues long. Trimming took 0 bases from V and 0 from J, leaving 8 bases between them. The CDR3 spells CASSQEPGMNTEAFS. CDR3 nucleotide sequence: TGCGCCAGCAGCCAAGAGCCAGGGATGAACACTGAAGCTTTCTCT.

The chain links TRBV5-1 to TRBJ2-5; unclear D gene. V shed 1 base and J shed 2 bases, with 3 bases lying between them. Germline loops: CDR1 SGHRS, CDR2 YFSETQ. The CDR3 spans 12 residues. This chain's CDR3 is CASSLMQETQYF. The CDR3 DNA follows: TGCGCCAGCAGCTTGATGCAAGAGACCCAGTACTTC.

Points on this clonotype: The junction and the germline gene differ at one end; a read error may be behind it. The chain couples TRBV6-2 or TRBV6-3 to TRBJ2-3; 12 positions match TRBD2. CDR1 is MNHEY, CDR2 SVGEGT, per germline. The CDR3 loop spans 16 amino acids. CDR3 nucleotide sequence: TGTGACAGCAGTTCATCTAGCGGGAGGGCCAAAGATACGCACTATTTT. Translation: CDSSSSSGRAKDTHYF.

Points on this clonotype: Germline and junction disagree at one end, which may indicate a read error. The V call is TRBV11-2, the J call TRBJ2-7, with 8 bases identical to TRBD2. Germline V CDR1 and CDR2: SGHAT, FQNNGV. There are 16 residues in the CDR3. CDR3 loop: CPSSEGLVPAFDEQYF. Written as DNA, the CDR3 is TGTCCCAGCAGCGAGGGACTAGTGCCCGCCTTTGACGAGCAGTACTTC.

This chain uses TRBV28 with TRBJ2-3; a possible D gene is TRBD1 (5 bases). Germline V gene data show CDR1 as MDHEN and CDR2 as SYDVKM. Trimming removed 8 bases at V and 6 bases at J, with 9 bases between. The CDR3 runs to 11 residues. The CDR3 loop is CASSGHDTQYF. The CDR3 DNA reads TGTGCCAGCTCCGGACATGATACGCAGTATTTT.

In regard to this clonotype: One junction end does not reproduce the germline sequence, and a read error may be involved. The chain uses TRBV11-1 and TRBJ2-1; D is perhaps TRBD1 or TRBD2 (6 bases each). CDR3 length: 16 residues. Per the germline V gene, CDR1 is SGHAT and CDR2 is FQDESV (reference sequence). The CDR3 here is CASSFGGCSSYSEQFF. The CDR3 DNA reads TGTGCCAGCAGCTTCGGGGGCTGTAGCTCCTACAGTGAGCAGTTCTTC.

CDR3 DNA sequence: TGTGCCAGCAGCCCCCAGAAGTATCTCGGCGAGCAGTACTTC. Its translation: CASSPQKYLGEQYF. The gene calls are TRBV11-2 and TRBJ2-7, with D uncertain. The V gene's germline CDR1 is SGHAT and CDR2 FQNNGV. Trimming shortened V by 5 bases and J by 6 bases, and 17 bases separated the two germline ends. This CDR3 has 14 amino acids.

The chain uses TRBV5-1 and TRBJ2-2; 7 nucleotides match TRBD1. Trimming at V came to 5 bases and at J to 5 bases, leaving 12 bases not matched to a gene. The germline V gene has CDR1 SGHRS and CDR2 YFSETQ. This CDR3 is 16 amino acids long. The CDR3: CASSSAGTASTGELFF. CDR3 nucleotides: TGCGCCAGCAGTTCTGCCGGGACAGCGAGTACCGGGGAGCTGTTTTTT.

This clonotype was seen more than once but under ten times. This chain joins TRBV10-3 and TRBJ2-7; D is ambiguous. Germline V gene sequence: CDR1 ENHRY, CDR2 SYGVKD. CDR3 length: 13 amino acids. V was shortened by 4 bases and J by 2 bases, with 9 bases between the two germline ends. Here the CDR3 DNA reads TGTGCCATCAGTGTTGGTGGGGCCTACGAGCAGTACTTC. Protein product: CAISVGGAYEQYF.

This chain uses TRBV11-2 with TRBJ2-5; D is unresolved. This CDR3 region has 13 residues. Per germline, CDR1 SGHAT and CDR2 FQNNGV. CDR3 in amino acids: CTNSFTRWETQYF. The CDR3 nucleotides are TGTACCAACAGCTTTACTCGCTGGGAGACCCAGTACTTC.

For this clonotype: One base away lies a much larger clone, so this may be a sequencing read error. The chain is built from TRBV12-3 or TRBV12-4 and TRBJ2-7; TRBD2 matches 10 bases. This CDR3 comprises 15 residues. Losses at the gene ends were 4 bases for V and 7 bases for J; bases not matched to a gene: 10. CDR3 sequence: CASSSYRASGREQYF. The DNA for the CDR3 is TGTGCCAGCAGTTCCTACCGGGCTAGCGGGAGAGAGCAGTACTTC.

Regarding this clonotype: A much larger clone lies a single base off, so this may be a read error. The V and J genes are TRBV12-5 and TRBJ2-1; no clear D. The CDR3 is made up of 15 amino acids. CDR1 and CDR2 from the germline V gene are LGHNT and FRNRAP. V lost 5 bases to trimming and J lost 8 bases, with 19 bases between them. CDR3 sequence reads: CASGTPRTPGHEQFF. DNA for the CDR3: TGTGCTAGTGGTACCCCGAGAACACCCGGTCATGAGCAGTTCTTC.

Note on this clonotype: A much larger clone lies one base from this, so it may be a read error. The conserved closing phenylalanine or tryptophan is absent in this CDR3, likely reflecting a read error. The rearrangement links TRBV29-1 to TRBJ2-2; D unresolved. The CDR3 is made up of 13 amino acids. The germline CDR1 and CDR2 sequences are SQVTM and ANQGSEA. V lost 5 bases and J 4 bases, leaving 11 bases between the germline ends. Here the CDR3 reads CSVRNSGTGELFC. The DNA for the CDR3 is TGCAGCGTTCGAAATAGTGGCACCGGGGAGCTGTTTTGT.

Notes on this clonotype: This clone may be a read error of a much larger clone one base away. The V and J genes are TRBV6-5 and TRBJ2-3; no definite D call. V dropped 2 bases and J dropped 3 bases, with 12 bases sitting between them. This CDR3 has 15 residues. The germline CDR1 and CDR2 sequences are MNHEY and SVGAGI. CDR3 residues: CASSYARHATDTQYF. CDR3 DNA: TGTGCCAGCAGTTACGCCCGCCATGCGACAGATACGCAGTATTTT.

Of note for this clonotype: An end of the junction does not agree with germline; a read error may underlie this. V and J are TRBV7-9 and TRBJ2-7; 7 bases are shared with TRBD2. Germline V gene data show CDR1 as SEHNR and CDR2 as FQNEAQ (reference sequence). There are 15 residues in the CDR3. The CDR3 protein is CVSSFFGGRAYEQYF. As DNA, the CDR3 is TGTGTCAGCAGCTTTTTCGGCGGGAGAGCCTACGAGCAGTACTTC. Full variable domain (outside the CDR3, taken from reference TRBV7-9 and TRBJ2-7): DTGVSQNPRHKITKRGQNVTFRCDPISEHNRLYWYRQTLGQGPEFLTYFQNEAQLEKSRLLSDRFSAERPKGSFSTLEIQRTEQGDSAMYLCVSSFFGGRAYEQYFGPGTRLTVT.

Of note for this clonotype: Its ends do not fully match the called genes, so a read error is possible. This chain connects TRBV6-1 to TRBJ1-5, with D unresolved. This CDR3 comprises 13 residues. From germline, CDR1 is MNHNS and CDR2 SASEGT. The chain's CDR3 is CVSGVAVNQPQHF. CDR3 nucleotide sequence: TGTGTCAGCGGAGTGGCAGTCAATCAGCCCCAGCATTTT.

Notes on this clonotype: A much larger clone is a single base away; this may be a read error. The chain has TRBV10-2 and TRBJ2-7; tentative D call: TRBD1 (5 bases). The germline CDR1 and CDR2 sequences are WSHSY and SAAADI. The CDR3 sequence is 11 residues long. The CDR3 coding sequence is TGCGCCAGCAGGGGGCCCTACGAGCGGTACTTC. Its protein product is CASRGPYERYF.

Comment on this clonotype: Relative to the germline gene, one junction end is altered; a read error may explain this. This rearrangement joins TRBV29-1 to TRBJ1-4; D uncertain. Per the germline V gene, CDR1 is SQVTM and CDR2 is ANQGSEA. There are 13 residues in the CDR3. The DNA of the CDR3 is TGCGGCGTTGCTACCGCAACTAATGAAAAACTGTTTTTC. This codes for CGVATATNEKLFF. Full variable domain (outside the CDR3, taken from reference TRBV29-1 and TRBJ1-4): SAVISQKPSRDICQRGTSLTIQCQVDSQVTMMFWYRQQPGQSLTLIATANQGSEATYESGFVIDKFPISRPNLTFSTLTVSNMSPEDSSIYLCGVATATNEKLFFGSGTQLSVL.

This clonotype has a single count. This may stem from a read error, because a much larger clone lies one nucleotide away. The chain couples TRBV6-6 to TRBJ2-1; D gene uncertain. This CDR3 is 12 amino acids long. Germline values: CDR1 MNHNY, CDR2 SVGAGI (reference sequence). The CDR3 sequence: CASSSVAIEKFF. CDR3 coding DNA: TGTGCCAGCAGTTCTGTAGCAATTGAGAAGTTCTTC.

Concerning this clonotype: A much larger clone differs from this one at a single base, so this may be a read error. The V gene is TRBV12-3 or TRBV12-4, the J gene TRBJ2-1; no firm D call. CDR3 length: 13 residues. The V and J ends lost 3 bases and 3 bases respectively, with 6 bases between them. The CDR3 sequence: CASSFRLYNEQFF. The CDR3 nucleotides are TGTGCCAGCAGTTTTAGGCTCTACAATGAGCAGTTCTTC.

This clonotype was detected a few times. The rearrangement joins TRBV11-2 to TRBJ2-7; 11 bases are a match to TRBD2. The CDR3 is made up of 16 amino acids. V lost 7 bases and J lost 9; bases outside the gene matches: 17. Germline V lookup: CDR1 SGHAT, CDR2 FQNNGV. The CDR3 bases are TGTGCCAGCAATGGACTAGCGGGCGAATACGCCACGTTGCAGTACTTC. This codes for CASNGLAGEYATLQYF. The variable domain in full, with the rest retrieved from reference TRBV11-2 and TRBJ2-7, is EAGVAQSPRYKIIEKRQSVAFWCNPISGHATLYWYQQILGQGPKLLIQFQNNGVVDDSQLPKDRFSAERLKGVDSTLKIQPAKLEDSAVYLCASNGLAGEYATLQYFGPGTRLTVT.

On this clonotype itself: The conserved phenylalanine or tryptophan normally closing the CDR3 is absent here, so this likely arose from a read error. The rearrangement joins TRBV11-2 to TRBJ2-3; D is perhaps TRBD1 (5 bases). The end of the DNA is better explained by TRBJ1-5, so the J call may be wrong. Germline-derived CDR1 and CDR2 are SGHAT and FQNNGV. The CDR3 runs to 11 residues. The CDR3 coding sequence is TGTGCCAGCAGCTCTACAGGTACGCAGCATTAT. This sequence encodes CASSSTGTQHY.

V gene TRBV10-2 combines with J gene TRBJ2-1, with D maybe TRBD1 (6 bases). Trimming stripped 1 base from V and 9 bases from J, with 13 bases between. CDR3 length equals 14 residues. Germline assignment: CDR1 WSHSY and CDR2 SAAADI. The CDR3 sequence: CASSELGADSEQFF. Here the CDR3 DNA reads TGCGCCAGCAGTGAGTTAGGCGCGGACAGTGAGCAGTTCTTC.

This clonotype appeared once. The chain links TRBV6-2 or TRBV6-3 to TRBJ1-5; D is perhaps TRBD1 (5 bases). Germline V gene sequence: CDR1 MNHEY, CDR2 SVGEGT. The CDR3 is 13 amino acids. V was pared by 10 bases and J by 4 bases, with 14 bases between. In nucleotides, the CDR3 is TGTGCCAACAATTGGGACGGGAATCAGCCCCAGCATTTT. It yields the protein CANNWDGNQPQHF.

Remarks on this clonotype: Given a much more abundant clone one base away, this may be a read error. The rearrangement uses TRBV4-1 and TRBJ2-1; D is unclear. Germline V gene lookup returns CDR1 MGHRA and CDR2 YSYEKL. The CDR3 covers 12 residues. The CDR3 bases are TGCGCCAGCAGCCAAGAATGGGATGAGCATTTCTTC. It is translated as CASSQEWDEHFF.

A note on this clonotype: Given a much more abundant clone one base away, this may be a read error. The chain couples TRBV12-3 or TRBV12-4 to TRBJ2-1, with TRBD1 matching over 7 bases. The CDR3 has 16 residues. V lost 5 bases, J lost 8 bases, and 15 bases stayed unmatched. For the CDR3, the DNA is TGTGCCAGCAGTCTGAAACGACAGGGACCCCAGGATGAGCAGTTCTTC. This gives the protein CASSLKRQGPQDEQFF.

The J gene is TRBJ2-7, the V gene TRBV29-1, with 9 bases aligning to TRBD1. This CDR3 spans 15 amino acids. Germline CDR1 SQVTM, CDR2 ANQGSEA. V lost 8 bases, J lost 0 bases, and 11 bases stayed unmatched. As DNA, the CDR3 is TGCAGCATCGATTTGGGGGACAGGGCCTCCTACGAGCAGTACTTC. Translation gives CSIDLGDRASYEQYF.